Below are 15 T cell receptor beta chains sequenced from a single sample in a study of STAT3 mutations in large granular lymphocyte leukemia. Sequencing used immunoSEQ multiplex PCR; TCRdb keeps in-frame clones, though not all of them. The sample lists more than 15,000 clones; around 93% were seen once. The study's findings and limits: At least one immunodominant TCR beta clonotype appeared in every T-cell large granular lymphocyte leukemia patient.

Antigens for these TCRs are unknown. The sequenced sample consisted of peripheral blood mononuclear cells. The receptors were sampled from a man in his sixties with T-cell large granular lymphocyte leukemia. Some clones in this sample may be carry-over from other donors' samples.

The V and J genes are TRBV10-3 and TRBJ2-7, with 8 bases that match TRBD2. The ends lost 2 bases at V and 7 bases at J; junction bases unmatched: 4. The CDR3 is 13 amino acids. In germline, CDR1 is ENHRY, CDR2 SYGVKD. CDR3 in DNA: TGTGCCATCAGTGAGGTTGTAGCGGGGGAGCAGTACTTC. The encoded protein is CAISEVVAGEQYF.

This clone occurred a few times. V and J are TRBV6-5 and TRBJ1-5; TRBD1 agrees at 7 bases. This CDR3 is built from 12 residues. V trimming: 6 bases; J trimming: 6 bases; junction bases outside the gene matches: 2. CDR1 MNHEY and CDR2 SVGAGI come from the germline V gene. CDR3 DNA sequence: TGTGCCAGCAGGAACAGGGGTCAGCCCCAGCATTTT. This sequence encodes CASRNRGQPQHF.

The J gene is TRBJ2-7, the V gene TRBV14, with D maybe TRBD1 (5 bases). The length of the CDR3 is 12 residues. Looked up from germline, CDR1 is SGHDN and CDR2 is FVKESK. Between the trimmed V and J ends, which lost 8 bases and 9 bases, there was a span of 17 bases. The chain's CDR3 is CASLSGQGRQYF. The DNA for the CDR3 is TGTGCCAGCCTCTCTGGCCAGGGTCGGCAGTACTTC.

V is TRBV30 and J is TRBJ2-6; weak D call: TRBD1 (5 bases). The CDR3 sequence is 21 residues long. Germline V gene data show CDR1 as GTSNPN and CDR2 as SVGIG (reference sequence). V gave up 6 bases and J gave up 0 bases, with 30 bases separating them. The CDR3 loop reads CACQGSQGVPWWASGANVLTF. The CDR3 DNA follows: TGTGCCTGTCAGGGTAGTCAGGGCGTACCGTGGTGGGCCTCTGGGGCCAACGTCCTGACTTTC.

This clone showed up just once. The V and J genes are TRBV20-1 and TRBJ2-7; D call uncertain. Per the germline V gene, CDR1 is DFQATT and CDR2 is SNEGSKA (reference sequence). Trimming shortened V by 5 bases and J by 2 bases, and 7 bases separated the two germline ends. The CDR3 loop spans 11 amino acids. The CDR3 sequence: CSAPFTYEQYF. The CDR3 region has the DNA TGCAGTGCTCCGTTTACCTACGAGCAGTACTTC.

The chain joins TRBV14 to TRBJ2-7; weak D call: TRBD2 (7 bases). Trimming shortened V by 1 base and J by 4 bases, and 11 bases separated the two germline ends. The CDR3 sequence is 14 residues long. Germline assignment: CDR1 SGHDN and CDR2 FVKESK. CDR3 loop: CASSQAGRGYEQYF. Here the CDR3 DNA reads TGTGCCAGCAGCCAAGCGGGGAGGGGGTACGAGCAGTACTTC.

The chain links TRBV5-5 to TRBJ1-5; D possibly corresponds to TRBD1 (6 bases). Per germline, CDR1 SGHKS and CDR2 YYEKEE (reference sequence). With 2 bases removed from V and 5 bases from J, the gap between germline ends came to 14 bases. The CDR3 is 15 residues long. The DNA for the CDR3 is TGTGCCAGCAGCTTATCAGGGGCGCACGATCAGCCCCAGCATTTT. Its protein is CASSLSGAHDQPQHF.

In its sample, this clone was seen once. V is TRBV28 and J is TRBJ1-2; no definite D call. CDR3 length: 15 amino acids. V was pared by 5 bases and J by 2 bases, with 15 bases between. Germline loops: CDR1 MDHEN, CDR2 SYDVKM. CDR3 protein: CASSPRIRGNYGYTF. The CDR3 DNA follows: TGTGCCAGCAGTCCTCGGATCAGAGGGAACTATGGCTACACCTTC.

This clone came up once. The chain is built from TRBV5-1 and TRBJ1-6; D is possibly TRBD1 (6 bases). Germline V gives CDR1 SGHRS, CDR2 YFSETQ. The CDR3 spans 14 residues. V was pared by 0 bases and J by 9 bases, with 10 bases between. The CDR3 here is CASSLERGTSPLHF. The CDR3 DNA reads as TGCGCCAGCAGCTTGGAGAGGGGGACTTCACCCCTCCACTTT.

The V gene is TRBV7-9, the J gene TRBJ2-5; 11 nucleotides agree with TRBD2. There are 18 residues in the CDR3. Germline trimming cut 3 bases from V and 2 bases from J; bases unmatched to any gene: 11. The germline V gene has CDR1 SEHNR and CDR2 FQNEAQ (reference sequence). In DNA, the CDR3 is TGTGCCAGCAGCTTCCCGGTAGCGGGAGGGCCCGGTCAAGAGACCCAGTACTTC. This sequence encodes CASSFPVAGGPGQETQYF.

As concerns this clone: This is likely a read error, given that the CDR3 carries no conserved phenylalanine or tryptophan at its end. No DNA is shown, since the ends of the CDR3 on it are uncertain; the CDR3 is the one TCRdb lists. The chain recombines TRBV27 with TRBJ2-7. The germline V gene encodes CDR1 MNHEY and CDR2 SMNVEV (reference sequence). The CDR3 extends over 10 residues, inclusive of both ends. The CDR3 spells CASSLCPPVG.

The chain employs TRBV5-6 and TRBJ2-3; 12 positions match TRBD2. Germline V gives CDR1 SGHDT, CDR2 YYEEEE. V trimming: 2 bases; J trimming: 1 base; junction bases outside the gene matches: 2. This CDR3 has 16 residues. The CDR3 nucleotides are TGTGCCAGCAGCTTCAGACTAGCGGGAGGCACAGATACGCAGTATTTT. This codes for CASSFRLAGGTDTQYF.

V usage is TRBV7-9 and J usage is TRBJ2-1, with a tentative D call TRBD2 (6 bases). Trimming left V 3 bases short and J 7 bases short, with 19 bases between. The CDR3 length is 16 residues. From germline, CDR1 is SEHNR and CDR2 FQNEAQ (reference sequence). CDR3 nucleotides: TGTGCCAGCAGCTTCTTAGCGGCAGTCGAGCTGAATGAGCAGTTCTTC. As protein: CASSFLAAVELNEQFF.

The CDR3 sequence is CASSATGTGNYEQYF. The CDR3 DNA reads TGTGCCAGCAGTGCAACCGGGACAGGGAATTACGAGCAGTACTTC. The chain employs TRBV27 and TRBJ2-7; 9 bases map to TRBD1. Germline loops: CDR1 MNHEY, CDR2 SMNVEV (reference sequence). J was trimmed by 4 bases and V by 5 bases; bases with no gene match: 9. The CDR3 spans 15 residues.

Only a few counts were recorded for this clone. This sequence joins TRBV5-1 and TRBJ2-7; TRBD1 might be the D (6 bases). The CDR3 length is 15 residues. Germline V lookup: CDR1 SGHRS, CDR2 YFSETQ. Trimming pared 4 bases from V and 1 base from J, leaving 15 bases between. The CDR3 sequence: CASSPSGGQSYEQYF. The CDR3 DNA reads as TGCGCCAGCAGCCCCTCGGGCGGACAGTCCTACGAGCAGTACTTC.